The T cell receptor beta chain described here comes from a study of CD8 T cells in Susac syndrome. This clonotype was recorded once. This CDR3 comprises 15 residues. Germline V lookup: CDR1 MDHEN, CDR2 SYDVKM. V lost 4 bases and J lost 0, with 13 bases in between. Random hexamers were used to reverse transcribe the RNA input (about 0.5 to 1 ug). MiXCR, applied by TCRdb to the immunoSEQ multiplex PCR reads, yields one record per CDR3 protein. The sample lists about 150,000 distinct CDR3 sequences; about 90% were seen once. The sequenced sample consisted of CD4+ T cells from PBMCs. The clonotype was recovered from a human donor in good health. The chain links TRBV28 to TRBJ2-7; TRBD2 is a possible D gene (6 bases). The CDR3 reads CASSSGGQGSYEQYF. The CDR3 nucleotides are TGTGCCAGCAGTTCAGGAGGGCAGGGCTCCTACGAGCAGTACTTC.